This T cell receptor beta chain was sequenced for a study of OX40 agonist ivuxolimab in advanced cancers. Study-wide results and limits: Clonal expansion was seen in CD4+ and CD8+ blood T cells by week 6 at 0.1 to 3.0 mg/kg.

Note on this clone: Its antigen is as yet unknown.

J gave up 6 bases and V 4 bases, and 10 bases lay outside the gene matches. The CDR3 extends over 16 amino acids. Germline V gene sequence: CDR1 SGHNT, CDR2 YYREEE (reference sequence). Assay used: immunoSEQ multiplex PCR; TCRdb lists only in-frame clones, some missing. The sample has 37,000 or so clones; over 75% are singletons. The source is an adult with an advanced solid tumor such as melanoma, head and neck, liver or kidney cancer. Sequencing was performed on CD4+ or CD8+ T cells sorted from blood, taken in a trial of the OX40 agonist ivuxolimab. V gene TRBV5-4 combines with J gene TRBJ2-2; 9 nucleotides align to TRBD2. The CDR3 bases are TGTGCCAGCAGCCAAGATAATAGCGGGGGTCCCGGGGAGCTGTTTTTT. It codes for CASSQDNSGGPGELFF.